Described below is a single TCR beta chain sequence and its context. Its specificity is not known. The data were obtained in a study of T cell responses to AZD1222 COVID-19 vaccine. Clones were sequenced by immunoSEQ multiplex PCR, and TCRdb holds only the in-frame ones, with some missing. The sample lists roughly 160,000 clones, 85% to 90% occurring once. Broader study findings: Across spike, vaccine-associated CD4 TCRs were found, dominant at 160-218 and 743-854. Among AZD1222 vaccinees, only six or seven were seropositive at baseline. Donors skewed white British and female; clonal diversity was possibly underestimated.

Here the sequenced sample was peripheral blood, taken on day 0 of AZD1222 vaccination. This TCR derives from an adult in good health.

CDR3 loop: CAWSPGTGWFKNIQYF. The CDR3 DNA follows: TGTGCCTGGAGCCCCGGGACAGGATGGTTCAAAAACATTCAGTACTTC. This rearrangement joins TRBV30 to TRBJ2-4, with 8 bases aligning to TRBD1. V lost 3 bases, J lost 3 bases, and 10 bases stayed unmatched. The germline gives CDR1 GTSNPN, CDR2 SVGIG (reference sequence). The length of the CDR3 is 16 residues.